The present TCR beta chain was sequenced within a study of CD8 T cells in ankylosing spondylitis. Findings and caveats of the study: Blood of patients with ankylosing spondylitis appeared to be characterized by a TCR beta motif of several highly homologous variants.

In regard to this clonotype: Antigen: not known. Possible read error: a much larger clone is one base away.

TCRdb itself ran the 5' RACE reads through MiXCR, one entry per CDR3 protein. The table lists 350,000 to 450,000 distinct CDR3 sequences, roughly a quarter of them singletons. The sequence came from a male donor with ankylosing spondylitis. Sequenced: blood, either unsorted or a sorted T cell fraction (not recorded which).

The CDR3 is CASRPGTGGGYGYTF. The DNA for the CDR3 is TGTGCCAGCAGACCCGGGACAGGGGGCGGCTATGGCTACACCTTC. V and J are TRBV7-2 and TRBJ1-2; 12 bases line up with TRBD1. The CDR3 sequence is 15 residues long. Germline lookup yields CDR1 SGHTA and CDR2 FQGNSA. V shed 6 bases, J shed 4 bases, and the junction held 6 bases outside the gene matches. Full variable domain (rest looked up from reference TRBV7-2 and TRBJ1-2): GAGVSQSPSNKVTEKGKDVELRCDPISGHTALYWYRQSLGQGLEFLIYFQGNSAPDKSGLPSDRFSAERTGGSVSTLTIQRTQQEDSAVYLCASRPGTGGGYGYTFGSGTRLTVV.